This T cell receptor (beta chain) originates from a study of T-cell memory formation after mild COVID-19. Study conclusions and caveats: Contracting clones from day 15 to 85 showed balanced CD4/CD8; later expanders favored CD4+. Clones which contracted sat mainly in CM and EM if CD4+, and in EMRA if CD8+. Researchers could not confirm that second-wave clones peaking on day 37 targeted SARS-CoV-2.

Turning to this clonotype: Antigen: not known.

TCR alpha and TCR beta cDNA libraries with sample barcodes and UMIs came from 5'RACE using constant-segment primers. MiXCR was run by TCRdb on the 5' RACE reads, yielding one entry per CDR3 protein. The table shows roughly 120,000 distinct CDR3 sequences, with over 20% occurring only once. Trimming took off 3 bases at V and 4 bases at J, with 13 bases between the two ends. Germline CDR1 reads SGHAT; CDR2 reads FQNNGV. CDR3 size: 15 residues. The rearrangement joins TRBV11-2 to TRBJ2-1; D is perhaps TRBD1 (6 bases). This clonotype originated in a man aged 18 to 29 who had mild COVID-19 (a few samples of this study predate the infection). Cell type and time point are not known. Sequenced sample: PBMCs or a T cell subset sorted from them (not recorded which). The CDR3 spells CASSFPDSPYNEQFF. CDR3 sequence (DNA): TGTGCCAGCAGCTTTCCGGACAGTCCTTACAATGAGCAGTTCTTC.